These 25 T cell receptor beta chains share one sample of origin, sequenced in a study of cytomegalovirus exposure and HLA in healthy donors. PCR employed 60 Vbeta and 13 Jbeta primers. Assay: immunoSEQ multiplex PCR; the TCRdb copy retains only in-frame clones and omits some. The sample includes under 200,000 clones, 84% of them seen just once. The specimen sequenced was PBMCs. The receptors stem from a man under 40 in good health and CMV-seronegative.

The chain employs TRBV5-4 and TRBJ2-7; D is undetermined. The germline V and J ends were trimmed by 0 bases and 6 bases, with 4 bases remaining between them. This CDR3 has 11 amino acids. From germline, CDR1 is SGHNT and CDR2 YYREEE (reference sequence). This CDR3 is CASSLASEQYF. Here the CDR3 DNA reads TGTGCCAGCAGCTTGGCTTCCGAGCAGTACTTC.

This chain uses TRBV2 with TRBJ2-5; the match to TRBD2 covers 14 bases. The trim removed 6 bases at V and 4 bases at J, leaving 4 bases unmatched. The CDR3 contains 15 residues. The germline CDR1 and CDR2 sequences are SNHLY and FYNNEI. The CDR3 DNA reads as TGTGCCAGCAGCGGGACTAGCGGGAGATCAGAGACCCAGTACTTC. Protein: CASSGTSGRSETQYF.

The rearrangement links TRBV4-2 to TRBJ2-2; a weak D match, TRBD1 (5 bases). This CDR3 spans 15 amino acids. Per germline, CDR1 LGHNA and CDR2 YNFKEQ. The V and J ends lost 1 base and 2 bases respectively, with 8 bases between them. This CDR3 is CASSQAGQNTGELFF. The DNA of the CDR3 is TGTGCCAGCAGCCAAGCAGGACAAAACACCGGGGAGCTGTTTTTT.

This clone was observed a handful of times. In DNA form, the CDR3 reads TGTGCCAGTAAGGAGCAGTTGGGTGGGAACACTGAAGCTTTCTTT. It is translated as CASKEQLGGNTEAFF. This rearrangement joins TRBV19 to TRBJ1-1; D uncertain. CDR3 length equals 15 residues. CDR1 is LNHDA, CDR2 SQIVND, per germline (reference sequence). With 7 bases removed from V and 1 base from J, the gap between germline ends came to 16 bases.

J is TRBJ2-1 and V is TRBV7-6, with TRBD2 matching 11 bases. V was pared by 1 base and J by 3 bases, with 2 bases of the junction left unmatched. The germline V gene encodes CDR1 SGHVS and CDR2 FNYEAQ. The CDR3 covers 16 residues. CDR3 amino acids: CASSLGGLADYNEQFF. The CDR3 nucleotides read TGTGCCAGCAGCTTAGGGGGACTAGCGGACTACAATGAGCAGTTCTTC.

A note on this clone: The same CDR3 is also encoded by other DNA sequences in this sample. The J gene is TRBJ1-1, the V gene TRBV5-1, with no clear D. The CDR3 covers 14 residues. Trimming pared 1 base from V and 4 bases from J, leaving 11 bases between. Germline CDR1 SGHRS, CDR2 YFSETQ. CDR3 in amino acids: CASSLFGEGTEAFF. The CDR3 DNA reads as TGCGCCAGCAGCTTGTTCGGGGAAGGCACTGAAGCTTTCTTT.

There are a few counts of this clone. The chain links TRBV4-2 to TRBJ2-5, with 7 bases fitting TRBD1. Germline V gene data show CDR1 as LGHNA and CDR2 as YNFKEQ. J lost 3 bases, V lost 0 bases, and 4 bases had no gene match. The CDR3 totals 15 residues. The CDR3 DNA follows: TGTGCCAGCAGCCAAGATAGGGGGACAGAAGAGACCCAGTACTTC. Amino acids: CASSQDRGTEETQYF.

This chain joins TRBV18 and TRBJ2-2; 8 nucleotides match TRBD2. The CDR3 sequence is 16 residues long. Germline CDR1 KGHSH, CDR2 LQKENI. V trimming: 4 bases; J trimming: 4 bases; junction bases outside the gene matches: 8. The CDR3 protein is CASSQSSLAGTGELFF. CDR3 nucleotide sequence: TGTGCCAGCTCACAATCGAGCCTAGCGGGCACCGGGGAGCTGTTTTTT.

This clone was picked up one time. The J gene is TRBJ1-6, the V gene TRBV6-1, with unresolved D. Germline V gene lookup returns CDR1 MNHNS and CDR2 SASEGT. The CDR3 is made up of 15 amino acids. Trimming cost V 6 bases and J 0 bases, with 9 bases left between them. CDR3 sequence (DNA): TGTGCCAGCAGCCTAAAGAGCTCCTATAATTCACCCCTCCACTTT. Translation: CASSLKSSYNSPLHF.

The chain is built from TRBV27 and TRBJ1-5; D is unresolved. V gave up 2 bases and J gave up 7 bases, with 12 bases separating them. Germline V gene data show CDR1 as MNHEY and CDR2 as SMNVEV (reference sequence). This CDR3 comprises 14 residues. The CDR3 DNA reads as TGTGCCAGCAGTTTAAGAGGGTGGAGGCAGCCCCAGCATTTT. Protein sequence: CASSLRGWRQPQHF.

J is TRBJ1-6 and V is TRBV7-2, with 11 bases fitting TRBD1. V lost 5 bases, J lost 0 bases, and 6 bases stayed unmatched. Germline V lookup: CDR1 SGHTA, CDR2 FQGNSA. The CDR3 runs to 18 residues. CDR3 region: CASSPGTGGSSYNSPLHF. The CDR3 DNA sequence: TGTGCCAGCAGCCCTGGGACAGGGGGGAGCTCCTATAATTCACCCCTCCACTTT.

This clone was recorded once. The rearrangement links TRBV11-2 to TRBJ1-6; D perhaps matches TRBD1 (5 bases). CDR3 length equals 15 residues. CDR1 is SGHAT and CDR2 is FQNNGV in the germline V gene. With 4 bases removed from V and 9 bases from J, the gap between germline ends came to 16 bases. This CDR3 reads CASSSTDRFGSPLHF. The CDR3 DNA sequence: TGTGCCAGCAGCTCAACAGACAGATTTGGTTCACCCCTCCACTTT.

The genes are TRBV4-1 and TRBJ2-7; 10 bases agree with TRBD1. CDR3 length: 14 amino acids. The germline V gene has CDR1 MGHRA and CDR2 YSYEKL. V shed 3 bases, J shed 4 bases, and the junction held 3 bases outside the gene matches. CDR3 protein: CASSQGTGEYEQYF. DNA for the CDR3: TGCGCCAGCAGCCAGGGGACAGGGGAATACGAGCAGTACTTC.

CDR3 sequence (DNA): TGTGCCAGCGAGGGACAGGACTTTAGCAATCAGCCCCAGCATTTT. Translation gives CASEGQDFSNQPQHF. This rearrangement joins TRBV6-1 to TRBJ1-5; 8 bases agree with TRBD1. J lost 0 bases, V lost 8 bases, and 6 bases had no gene match. Germline CDR1 is MNHNS and CDR2 is SASEGT. The CDR3 length is 15 residues.

This clone was seen a handful of times. V is TRBV2 and J is TRBJ1-5; 7 bases agree with TRBD1. V lost 6 bases and J lost 3; bases outside the gene matches: 11. Germline CDR1 is SNHLY and CDR2 is FYNNEI. This CDR3 has 16 residues. The CDR3 DNA follows: TGTGCCAGCAGGGGAACCCGGGACAGCCTCAATCAGCCCCAGCATTTT. It yields the protein CASRGTRDSLNQPQHF.

The chain is built from TRBV15 and TRBJ2-2; D is perhaps TRBD1 (7 bases). This CDR3 region has 16 residues. The germline V gene encodes CDR1 LNHNV and CDR2 YYDKDF (reference sequence). Between the trimmed V and J ends, which lost 0 bases and 4 bases, there was a span of 12 bases. The CDR3 DNA is TGTGCCACCAGCAGAGATCAGGGGGGCTTCACCGGGGAGCTGTTTTTT. This translates into CATSRDQGGFTGELFF.

This chain links TRBV6-5 with TRBJ2-5, with 13 bases that match TRBD2. Germline CDR1 reads MNHEY; CDR2 reads SVGAGI. Unmatched junction bases numbered 1, after V lost 0 bases and J lost 3 bases. CDR3 length: 16 residues. CDR3 loop: CASSYSTSGGEETQYF. CDR3 nucleotide sequence: TGTGCCAGCAGTTACTCTACTAGCGGGGGGGAAGAGACCCAGTACTTC.

This clone has just one count. The chain links TRBV30 to TRBJ2-5; a weak D match, TRBD1 (6 bases). The last part of the DNA fits TRBJ2-7 better; the J call may be wrong. CDR3 length: 13 residues. The germline V gene has CDR1 GTSNPN and CDR2 SVGIG (reference sequence). The CDR3 DNA follows: TGTGCCTGGAGTGTAGACAGGTCCTACGAGCAGTACTTC. This translates into CAWSVDRSYEQYF.

The V gene is TRBV28, the J gene TRBJ2-3, with TRBD2 identical over 8 bases. This CDR3 has 18 residues. V lost 5 bases, J lost 2 bases, and 15 bases stayed unmatched. CDR1 and CDR2 (germline): MDHEN, SYDVKM. The CDR3 DNA is TGTGCCAGCAGTCCCCGAATTAATAGAGCGGGGGTCACAGATACGCAGTATTTT. Protein sequence: CASSPRINRAGVTDTQYF.

The count of this clone is one. The rearrangement joins TRBV9 to TRBJ1-1; the D is unclear. V was shortened by 0 bases and J by 1 base, with 7 bases between the two germline ends. CDR1 is SGDLS and CDR2 is YYNGEE in the germline V gene. This CDR3 has 14 residues. CDR3 nucleotide sequence: TGTGCCAGCAGCGTAGGGCAGAAGAACACTGAAGCTTTCTTT. It codes for CASSVGQKNTEAFF.

The chain is built from TRBV6-4 and TRBJ2-1; D may be TRBD2 (6 bases). CDR1 and CDR2 from the germline V gene are MRHNA and SNTAGT. Trimming shortened V by 0 bases and J by 9 bases, and 12 bases separated the two germline ends. CDR3 size: 14 residues. CDR3: CASSDSTGGVEQFF. The DNA of the CDR3 is TGTGCCAGCAGTGACTCGACCGGAGGGGTTGAGCAGTTCTTC.

This rearrangement joins TRBV15 to TRBJ2-7; D may be TRBD2 (5 bases). The germline CDR1 and CDR2 sequences are LNHNV and YYDKDF (reference sequence). The CDR3 extends over 16 amino acids. Trimming removed 1 base from V and 5 bases from J, with 18 bases in between. CDR3 bases: TGTGCCACCAGCAGAGTATTGCAGAGGGTAGGCCACGAGCAGTACTTC. This codes for CATSRVLQRVGHEQYF.

In its sample, this clone was seen once. The genes are TRBV4-2 and TRBJ1-6, with D possibly TRBD1 on 6 matching bases. Germline lookup yields CDR1 LGHNA and CDR2 YNFKEQ. Between the trimmed V and J ends, which lost 0 bases and 7 bases, there was a span of 13 bases. This CDR3 has 16 amino acids. In DNA form, the CDR3 reads TGTGCCAGCAGCCAAGAAGTGGGGGCCGGGAATTCACCCCTCCACTTT. Translated: CASSQEVGAGNSPLHF.

The gene calls are TRBV29-1 and TRBJ2-6, with D perhaps TRBD1 (5 bases). V was pared by 2 bases and J by 4 bases, with 6 bases between. The CDR3 has 13 residues. Germline lookup yields CDR1 SQVTM and CDR2 ANQGSEA. CDR3 in DNA: TGCAGCGTTGAATGGACAGGGGCCAACGTCCTGACTTTC. Translation gives CSVEWTGANVLTF.

The chain is built from TRBV10-3 and TRBJ1-1, with TRBD1 as a possible D gene (5 bases). This CDR3 comprises 13 residues. Germline CDR1 ENHRY, CDR2 SYGVKD. The V end lost 10 bases, the J end lost 1 base, and 13 bases lay between the germline ends. This CDR3 reads CATGGQGNTEAFF. The CDR3 nucleotides are TGTGCCACCGGAGGGCAGGGGAACACTGAAGCTTTCTTT.